A single sample is the source of the 21 T cell receptor beta chains below, sequenced in a study of human T cells and chemical hapten exposure. TCRdb processed the RACE reads anew with MiXCR; each CDR3 protein has one entry. The sample lists about 73,000 distinct CDR3 sequences; 7.5% to 9.5% were seen once. Stated time point: patch test 2, 6 weeks after DPC sensitization. The sample's treatment: therapeutic diphenylcyclopropenone sensitization with weekly scalp DPC. The source material was whole blood, sampled in connection with sensitization to the hapten diphenylcyclopropenone (DPC). The receptor source for this set is a woman between 50 and 59 years old with alopecia areata. Some clones in this sample may be carry-over from other donors' samples.

This clonotype was counted a few times. This sequence joins TRBV6-5 and TRBJ1-6, with D tentatively TRBD1 (6 bases). Germline CDR1 MNHEY, CDR2 SVGAGI. V was clipped by 8 bases and J by 6 bases, with 14 bases between them. There are 14 residues in the CDR3. The CDR3 here is CASGLRGPNSPLHF. CDR3 bases: TGTGCCAGCGGACTCCGGGGGCCTAATTCACCCCTCCACTTT.

This clonotype was detected ten times or more. The chain carries TRBV29-1 and TRBJ1-2; the D is unclear. The CDR3 is 16 amino acids. Trimming removed 3 bases from V and 2 bases from J, with 19 bases in between. Germline CDR1 SQVTM, CDR2 ANQGSEA. The CDR3 DNA is TGCAGCGTTGACCCCGAGTTGATGGATCCCAACTATGGCTACACCTTC. Protein: CSVDPELMDPNYGYTF. Variable domain in full (rest from reference TRBV29-1 and TRBJ1-2): SAVISQKPSRDICQRGTSLTIQCQVDSQVTMMFWYRQQPGQSLTLIATANQGSEATYESGFVIDKFPISRPNLTFSTLTVSNMSPEDSSIYLCSVDPELMDPNYGYTFGSGTRLTVV.

This clonotype has just a few counts. This chain uses TRBV19 with TRBJ1-5; 9 bases match TRBD1. The trim removed 5 bases at V and 3 bases at J, leaving 5 bases unmatched. Germline CDR1 reads LNHDA; CDR2 reads SQIVND (reference sequence). The length of the CDR3 is 15 residues. The CDR3 protein is CASSPGTGYNQPQHF. The CDR3 bases are TGTGCCAGTAGTCCGGGGACAGGGTACAATCAGCCCCAGCATTTT.

This clonotype has only a few counts. The chain carries TRBV6-6 and TRBJ2-1; the match to TRBD2 covers 8 bases. This CDR3 is built from 13 residues. Germline V gene lookup returns CDR1 MNHNY and CDR2 SVGAGI (reference sequence). V lost 11 bases to trimming and J lost 6 bases; unmatched junction nucleotides: 9. CDR3 in DNA: TGTGCCGGTTCTCTTAGCGGGACCAATGAGCAGTTCTTC. This translates into CAGSLSGTNEQFF.

This chain joins TRBV3-1 and TRBJ2-2, with D uncertain. Deletions cut 0 bases from V and 4 bases from J, with 9 bases between. Germline lookup yields CDR1 LGHDT and CDR2 YNNKEL (reference sequence). This CDR3 has 15 amino acids. The CDR3 sequence is CASSQDRSVTGELFF. CDR3 DNA: TGTGCCAGCAGCCAAGATAGGTCAGTCACCGGGGAGCTGTTTTTT.

In this sample, this clonotype turned up many times. V gene TRBV9 combines with J gene TRBJ1-4; D not resolved. This CDR3 has 14 residues. Per the germline V gene, CDR1 is SGDLS and CDR2 is YYNGEE. V was cut by 0 bases and J by 6 bases, with 9 bases left in between. As DNA, the CDR3 is TGTGCCAGCAGCGTAGACAGTGGCCATGAAAAACTGTTTTTT. Translation gives CASSVDSGHEKLFF.

The chain couples TRBV24-1 to TRBJ1-1; 8 bases align to TRBD1. This CDR3 has 13 amino acids. V lost 7 bases to trimming and J lost 7 bases; unmatched junction nucleotides: 7. Germline CDR1 and CDR2: KGHDR and SFDVKD. The DNA of the CDR3 is TGTGCCACCAGATCCGGACAGGGCCTTGAAGCTTTCTTT. Translating gives CATRSGQGLEAFF.

This clonotype was seen more than once but under ten times. CDR3 amino acids: CASSTWTGDGTDTQYF. The CDR3 nucleotides read TGTGCCAGCAGCACATGGACAGGGGACGGCACAGATACGCAGTATTTT. The rearrangement joins TRBV11-2 to TRBJ2-3; 9 bases line up with TRBD1. The CDR3 is made up of 16 amino acids. V trimming: 5 bases; J trimming: 1 base; junction bases outside the gene matches: 7. Germline V gene lookup returns CDR1 SGHAT and CDR2 FQNNGV.

This clonotype has at least ten counts. The chain couples TRBV13 to TRBJ2-3; D is unclear. Germline values: CDR1 PRHDT, CDR2 FYEKMQ (reference sequence). The CDR3 spans 17 residues. Trimming left V 3 bases short and J 0 bases short, with 16 bases between. As DNA, the CDR3 is TGTGCCAGCAGCTTTGGCCACAACCTACCCAGCACAGATACGCAGTATTTT. Its protein is CASSFGHNLPSTDTQYF.

The chain uses TRBV28 and TRBJ2-7, with unresolved D. V dropped 2 bases and J dropped 6 bases, with 8 bases sitting between them. The CDR3 runs to 12 residues. Germline loops: CDR1 MDHEN, CDR2 SYDVKM. CDR3 coding DNA: TGTGCCAGCAGTTTAACTTGGGTCGAGCAGTACTTC. It specifies CASSLTWVEQYF.

This clonotype has a handful of counts. The V and J genes are TRBV6-2 or TRBV6-3 and TRBJ1-5; the match to TRBD1 covers 8 bases. Germline CDR1 MNHEY, CDR2 SVGEGT. This CDR3 region has 14 residues. J was trimmed by 7 bases and V by 7 bases; bases with no gene match: 9. The CDR3 region is CASTIDRGSQPQHF. In DNA, the CDR3 is TGTGCCAGCACGATCGACAGGGGAAGCCAGCCCCAGCATTTT.

In its sample, this clonotype was seen a few times. V is TRBV2 and J is TRBJ2-3; D not resolved. Per germline, CDR1 SNHLY and CDR2 FYNNEI. CDR3 size: 11 residues. The V end lost 2 bases, the J end lost 8 bases, and 5 bases lay between the germline ends. CDR3 in amino acids: CASSEQATQYF. CDR3 nucleotides: TGTGCCAGCAGTGAACAGGCTACGCAGTATTTT.

The chain links TRBV4-2 to TRBJ2-2; the D gene could be TRBD1 or TRBD2 (6 bases each). The CDR3 consists of 17 residues. Germline V gene sequence: CDR1 LGHNA, CDR2 YNFKEQ. V lost 2 bases, J lost 3 bases, and 16 bases lay in between. CDR3 coding DNA: TGTGCCAGCAGCCAAAGGGGGGACCCAAAGGACACCGGGGAGCTGTTTTTT. Protein: CASSQRGDPKDTGELFF.

This clonotype was observed a few times. The genes are TRBV20-1 and TRBJ2-5; D gene uncertain. The V and J ends lost 2 bases and 2 bases respectively, with 9 bases between them. The CDR3 contains 13 residues. Germline CDR1 reads DFQATT; CDR2 reads SNEGSKA (reference sequence). CDR3 loop: CSARLSVQETQYF. CDR3 coding DNA: TGCAGTGCTAGACTAAGTGTACAAGAGACCCAGTACTTC.

This clonotype showed up many times. The chain has TRBV27 and TRBJ2-7; no clear D gene. V lost 7 bases to trimming and J lost 3 bases, with 10 bases between them. Per germline, CDR1 MNHEY and CDR2 SMNVEV (reference sequence). The CDR3 sequence is 12 residues long. The CDR3 bases are TGTGCCAGCACCGACAAATTCTACGAGCAGTACTTC. Amino acid sequence: CASTDKFYEQYF.

This clonotype was detected many times. The genes are TRBV20-1 and TRBJ1-6, with 10 bases aligning to TRBD1. The V gene's germline CDR1 is DFQATT and CDR2 SNEGSKA (reference sequence). The CDR3 covers 15 residues. The V gene end was trimmed by 4 bases and the J gene end by 5 bases; junction bases not matched to a gene: 5. The CDR3, as DNA: TGCAGTGCTAACCGGGACAGGGGTGATAATTCACCCCTCCACTTT. It yields the protein CSANRDRGDNSPLHF.

In its sample, this clonotype was seen a few times. This chain connects TRBV5-6 to TRBJ1-6, with D unclear. With 3 bases removed from V and 7 bases from J, the gap between germline ends came to 17 bases. The CDR3 loop spans 16 amino acids. Germline lookup yields CDR1 SGHDT and CDR2 YYEEEE. CDR3 nucleotides: TGTGCCAGCAGCTCTTCGGCGGCCGCAAGGAATTCACCCCTCCACTTT. It is translated as CASSSSAAARNSPLHF. Based on the CDR3 plus reference TRBV5-6 and TRBJ1-6, the full variable domain is DAGVTQSPTHLIKTRGQQVTLRCSPKSGHDTVSWYQQALGQGPQFIFQYYEEEERQRGNFPDRFSGHQFPNYSSELNVNALLLGDSALYLCASSSSAAARNSPLHFGNGTRLTVT.

This chain joins TRBV7-9 and TRBJ1-1, with D unresolved. CDR1 is SEHNR and CDR2 is FQNEAQ in the germline V gene (reference sequence). CDR3 length: 14 residues. Trimming left V 4 bases short and J 0 bases short, with 9 bases between. For the CDR3, the DNA is TGTGCCAGCAGCTCACCCTTTATGAACACTGAAGCTTTCTTT. Its protein is CASSSPFMNTEAFF.

In its sample, this clonotype was seen a few times. The CDR3 loop reads CSARPRQDSNQPQHF. Here the CDR3 DNA reads TGCAGTGCTAGGCCTCGACAGGATAGCAATCAGCCCCAGCATTTT. V gene TRBV20-1 combines with J gene TRBJ1-5; TRBD1 might be the D (6 bases). The germline CDR1 and CDR2 sequences are DFQATT and SNEGSKA (reference sequence). The CDR3 runs to 15 residues. V was shortened by 3 bases and J by 0 bases, with 12 bases between the two germline ends.

In this sample, this clonotype turned up a few times. The chain couples TRBV12-3 or TRBV12-4 to TRBJ2-7, with D tentatively TRBD2 (5 bases). With 7 bases removed from V and 0 bases from J, the gap between germline ends came to 13 bases. The CDR3 loop spans 14 amino acids. In DNA, the CDR3 is TGTGCCAGCAAGGTATTAGGGAGCTCCTACGAGCAGTACTTC. Protein product: CASKVLGSSYEQYF.

This clonotype was observed a handful of times. The chain links TRBV20-1 to TRBJ1-2; 7 bases line up with TRBD1. CDR3 length: 14 amino acids. With V trimmed by 5 bases and J by 2 bases, 8 bases remained unmatched. CDR1 is DFQATT, CDR2 SNEGSKA, per germline (reference sequence). CDR3 coding DNA: TGCAGTGCTTATCCGGGACAGCCCAACTATGGCTACACCTTC. Protein: CSAYPGQPNYGYTF.